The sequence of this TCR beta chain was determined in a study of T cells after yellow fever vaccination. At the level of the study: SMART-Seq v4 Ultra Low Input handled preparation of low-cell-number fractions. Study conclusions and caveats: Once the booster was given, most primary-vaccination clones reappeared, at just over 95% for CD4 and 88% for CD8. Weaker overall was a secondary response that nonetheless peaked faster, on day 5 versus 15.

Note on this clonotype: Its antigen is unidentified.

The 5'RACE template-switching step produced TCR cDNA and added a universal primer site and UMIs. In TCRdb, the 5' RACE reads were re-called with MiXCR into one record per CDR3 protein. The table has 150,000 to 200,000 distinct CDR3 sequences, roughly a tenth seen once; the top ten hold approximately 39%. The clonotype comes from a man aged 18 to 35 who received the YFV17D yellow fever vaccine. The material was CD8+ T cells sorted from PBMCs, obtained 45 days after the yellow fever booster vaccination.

The CDR3 DNA follows: TGCAGTGCTTTAGCGGGGCGGGTCACCGGGGAGCTGTTTTTT. As protein: CSALAGRVTGELFF. The rearrangement links TRBV20-1 to TRBJ2-2; 8 bases are shared with TRBD2. Germline CDR1 DFQATT, CDR2 SNEGSKA (reference sequence). The trim removed 5 bases at V and 4 bases at J, leaving 6 bases unmatched. The CDR3 has 14 residues.